This T cell receptor beta chain was sequenced during a study of blood T cell repertoires in COVID-19. Across the study: There were acute and convalescent COVID-19 samples, and they came from the United States, Italy and Spain. Nucleic acid was either cDNA or gDNA, and it came from T cells, B-cell-depleted T cells, or PBMCs.

Per the original methods: Reference gene primer amplification yielded estimated nucleated cell counts. Repertoires were generated with immunoSEQ multiplex PCR, while TCRdb's copy carries only in-frame clones and drops some. V and J calls and clone size are as listed in that table; D and trimming were resolved from the DNA. The data contain more than 60,000 clones, roughly 90% of them seen just once; the ten biggest clones take up 5% to 6.5%. V shed 6 bases and J shed 0 bases, with 18 bases lying between them. Germline values: CDR1 MNHEY, CDR2 SMNVEV (reference sequence). CDR3 length: 17 amino acids. This receptor was taken from a man in his fifties with acute or convalescent COVID-19. V is TRBV27 and J is TRBJ2-1, with D maybe TRBD2 (6 bases). The sequenced sample was peripheral blood. The CDR3 reads CASSLQPGVGSYNEQFF. The CDR3 coding sequence is TGTGCCAGCAGCCTCCAGCCGGGGGTCGGCTCCTACAATGAGCAGTTCTTC.